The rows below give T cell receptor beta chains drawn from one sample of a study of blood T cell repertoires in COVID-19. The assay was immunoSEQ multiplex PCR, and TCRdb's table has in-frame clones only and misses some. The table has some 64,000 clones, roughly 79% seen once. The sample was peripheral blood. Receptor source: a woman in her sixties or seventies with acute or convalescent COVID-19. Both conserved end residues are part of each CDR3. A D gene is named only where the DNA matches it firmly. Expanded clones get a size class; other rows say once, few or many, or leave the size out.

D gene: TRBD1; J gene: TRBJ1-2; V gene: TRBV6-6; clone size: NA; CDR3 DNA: TGTGCCAGCGGAACACCGGACAGGGGAATCTATGGCTACACCTTC; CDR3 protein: CASGTPDRGIYGYTF
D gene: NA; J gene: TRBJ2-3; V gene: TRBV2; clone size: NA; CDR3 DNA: TGTGCCAGCAGTGATCGGGTAAGGACGCAGTATTTT; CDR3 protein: CASSDRVRTQYF
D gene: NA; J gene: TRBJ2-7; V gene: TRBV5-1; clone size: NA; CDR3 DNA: TGCGCCAGCAGCTTGGGGGGACACTCCGACGAGCAGTACTTC; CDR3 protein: CASSLGGHSDEQYF
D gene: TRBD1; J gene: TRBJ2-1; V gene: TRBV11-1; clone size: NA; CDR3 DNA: TGTGCCAGCAGCTGGGAGGGACAGGGGGCGCGGAATGAGCAGTTCTTC; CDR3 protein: CASSWEGQGARNEQFF
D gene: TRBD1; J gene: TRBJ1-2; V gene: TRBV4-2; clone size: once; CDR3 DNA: TGTGCCAGCAGCCTGGGGACAGACTCTTTCTATGGCTACACCTTC; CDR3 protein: CASSLGTDSFYGYTF
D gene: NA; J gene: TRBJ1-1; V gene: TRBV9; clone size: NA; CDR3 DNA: TGTGCCAGCAGCGACGGGGGGACAAACACTGAAGCTTTCTTT; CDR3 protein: CASSDGGTNTEAFF
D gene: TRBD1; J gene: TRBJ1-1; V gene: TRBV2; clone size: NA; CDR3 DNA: TGTGCCAGCAGCCCGGGACAGGCGATCCAAGCTTTCTTT; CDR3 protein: CASSPGQAIQAFF
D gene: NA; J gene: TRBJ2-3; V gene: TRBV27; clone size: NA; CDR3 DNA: TGTGCCAGTCGACGGGGATACACAGATACGCAGTATTTT; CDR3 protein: CASRRGYTDTQYF
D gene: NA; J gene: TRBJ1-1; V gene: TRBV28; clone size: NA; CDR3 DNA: TGTGCCAGCAGTTTGATTTCATGGGGCAGGGCGAACACTGAAGCTTTCTTT; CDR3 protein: CASSLISWGRANTEAFF
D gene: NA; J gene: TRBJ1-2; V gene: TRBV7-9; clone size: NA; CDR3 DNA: TGTGCCAGCAGCTTATCATTGAGGGCCTATGGCTACACCTTC; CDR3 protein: CASSLSLRAYGYTF
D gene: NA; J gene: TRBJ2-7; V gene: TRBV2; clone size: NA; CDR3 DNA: TGTGCCAGCAGCACCCCAGGACGGGGGGCAACGAGCTCCTACGAGCAGTACTTC; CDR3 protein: CASSTPGRGATSSYEQYF